This T cell receptor beta chain derives from a study of response to subunit inactivated influenza vaccine. Study-wide findings and caveats: Seasonal influenza vaccination, on each occasion, was suggested by the authors to recruit few new T cells.

In TCRdb, the RT-PCR reads were re-called with MiXCR into one record per CDR3 protein. The sample carries around 300,000 distinct CDR3 sequences, approximately 20% recorded once. CDR3 length: 11 residues. Per the germline V gene, CDR1 is WSHSY and CDR2 is SAAADI. This clonotype has more than one count but fewer than ten. Its antigen remains unidentified. The germline gene is not matched at one end of the junction; a read error may be the cause. The sequence derives from a man aged 45 to 75 who received an inactivated influenza vaccine. Sequencing used PBMCs from blood, obtained about 20 months after vaccination. The chain uses TRBV10-2 and TRBJ2-7; perhaps TRBD2 as D (6 bases). As DNA, the CDR3 is TGCGCCAGCAGTGAGTTAGGACTAACCCACTTC. Its protein is CASSELGLTHF.